This TCR beta chain was captured by sequencing in a study of cytomegalovirus exposure and HLA in healthy donors listed by TCRdb under 2017. Some background on the complete study: An earlier analysis of roughly 610 of the donors reported 250 to 300 Gb of sequence data and 117 million unique TCR beta sequences obtained from about 170 million T cells. The aim of the study was to test whether cataloging public T cell receptors could identify signatures of past pathogen exposure. The study used immunosequencing to profile the T cell repertoires of 670 or so subjects and linked those repertoires to cytomegalovirus serostatus. All discovery cohort repertoires had been generated on a single sequencing platform. Donor age, sex, ethnicity and CMV serostatus were compiled alongside the repertoire data. The study combined high-throughput TCR immunosequencing, statistical association of individual TCRs with disease status, and machine learning to predict cytomegalovirus infection status. Approximately 310 gigabases of sequencing data and tens of millions of unique TCR sequences were included in an early release covering about 620 HLA-typed donors. A separate validation cohort of some 130 different subjects was used in addition to the roughly 640-subject first cohort. Class I and class II HLA loci were covered by the typing at four-digit resolution. The later analysis used no new phenotypic data to find candidate immune exposures, relying instead on TCR beta sequences and their occurrence across donors. Typing coverage varied by locus: about 620-630 donors for A, B, C, DRB1 and DQB1; some 520 for DQA1; about 570 for DPA1; roughly 450 for DPB1. Among about 390 genotyped donors of the cohort, an average of around 240,000 unique TCR beta nucleotide sequences were sequenced per donor, around 20% of them non-productive. To study patterns of TCR occurrence, a later analysis re-analyzed previously published TCR beta repertoires from just over 650 donors and added high-resolution HLA genotyping. To decide whether each TCR beta V gene segment behaved as functional or pseudogenic, an earlier analysis of 587 of the donors relied on high-throughput TCR beta sequencing. A handful of DR-DQ haplotypes were handled as single units for association and clustering because linkage in the cohort was strong. Of the approximately 400 genotyped donors, 75% to 85% were placed in the genetic ancestry cluster associated with self-reported Caucasian donors. A later genetic analysis used genome-wide SNP genotypes for about 55% of the 666 donors, treating that subset as a discovery cohort. The study at large found these results: A later analysis found that HLA-associated TCR beta chains were more clonally expanded and had lower generation probabilities than equally common non-associated chains. The earlier analysis of some 560 of the donors excluded some 15 rarely observed V segments, including chromosome 9 orphons, because counts were too low. According to a later analysis, most CMV-associated TCR beta chains appeared to be HLA-restricted, and the HLA associations seemed to be driven largely by CMV exposure. Presence/absence analyses assumed roughly uniform sequencing depth across donors, an assumption that may not hold. According to a later analysis, TCR association rates differed among HLA loci, with DRB1 alleles showing the most associated TCRs and HLA-C alleles showing the fewest. Immune exposure information for the cohort was limited to CMV serostatus. The cohort was sequenced for TCR beta chains only, and without alpha or paired-chain data the features that could be detected were limited. A further reported finding was that TCR beta sequences accurately predicted the HLA-A and HLA-B alleles for most subjects in the first cohort. A cluster of highly shared sequence variants was judged likely to represent a technical artifact of the sequencing pipeline. Most TCR sequences were observed very rarely across donors, whereas some public TCRs were present in many individuals. Correlated functional status among segregating V segments might be attributable to linkage disequilibrium, but an unknown experimental factor could not be ruled out. At a false discovery rate of 0.05, a later analysis linked approximately 18,000 TCR beta sequences to specific HLA alleles. V-gene and J-gene trimming of TCR beta chains was associated with a missense DCLRE1C variant in a later genetic analysis, and the association was replicated in an independent cohort. Strong co-occurrence of HLA alleles, especially DR and DQ, made assigning TCR associations to individual alleles difficult. Because some donors lacked HLA typing at each locus, the association tests relied only on the typed subset. A later analysis reported that several top co-occurrence clusters appeared linked to parvovirus B19, influenza, CMV and Epstein-Barr virus. A few of the identified cytomegalovirus-associated TCR beta chains were confirmed in vitro to be specific for cytomegalovirus antigens. A later genetic analysis reported fewer N-insertions in productive TCRs among donors in an Asian-associated ancestry cluster than the roughly 650-donor mean. The authors suggested that the approach could potentially be extended to other disease states and immunological phenotypes. Cytomegalovirus status was reported to be diagnosed by the classifier with high specificity and sensitivity in both the original and validation cohorts. In an earlier analysis of under 600 of the donors, most TCR beta V segments were observed in productive rearrangements about 90% or about 30% of the time, broadly matching IMGT annotations. Some IMGT-functional V segments, including TRBV6-2 and TRBV6-3, could not be told apart with the 87-base-pair reads, so those segments were excluded. A total of roughly 160 TCR beta chains were listed by the study as associated with cytomegalovirus.

A remark on this clone: What antigen it recognizes has not been identified. Within one base of it there is no much larger clone, and no base qualities were kept.

The cohort comprised fewer than 750 healthy bone marrow donors. At the time of sampling, all cohort members were nominally healthy, though unrecorded immune exposures were likely present. The donor tested CMV seronegative and was one of the 352 seronegative cohort members. A peripheral blood sample was collected from each donor, and TCR beta sequencing was performed on peripheral blood mononuclear cells. The Qiagen DNeasy Blood Extraction Kit was used to extract genomic DNA from the blood cell samples. Sequences MNHNS (CDR1) and SASEGT (CDR2) are obtained from the germline V gene. Reading from cysteine to phenylalanine, the CDR3 counts 11 amino acids. The CDR3 DNA has 33 bases and is translated from base 1. Trimming removed 6 bases from V and 5 bases from J, leaving 7 bases between the germline ends. Library preparation used the immunoSEQ multiplex PCR assay. For the multiplex PCR, a mixture combining 60 forward primers for TCR Vbeta segments and 13 reverse primers for TCR Jbeta segments was used. A multiplex PCR assay on genomic DNA amplified the CDR3 region of rearranged TCR beta genes. The Illumina HiSeq System was used to sequence the amplified TCR beta libraries as 87-base-pair reads. The source study handled its data this way. In a later analysis, some 80 million unique TCR beta chains were counted across the roughly 670 repertoires, and around 10 million of these chains were shared by at least two donors. Raw reads were error-corrected and collapsed into unique sequences with a nearest-neighbor algorithm that merged closely related sequences to remove PCR and sequencing errors. V, D and J gene segments were assigned by aligning CDR3 sequences to IMGT reference sequences. For a sequence to be retained, a match of at least six nucleotides was required to both a V gene segment and a J gene segment. Rearrangements were classified as productive when the CDR3 lacked stop codons and remained in frame with V and J, and all other rearrangements were classified as non-productive. CDR3 was defined according to IMGT convention as the region running from the second conserved V-encoded cysteine to the conserved J-encoded phenylalanine. The earlier analysis of 500 to 750 of the donors excluded any sequence lacking an unambiguous match to a single V gene segment. In an earlier analysis of roughly 500 of the donors, V segments were called functional above 56.7% productive rearrangements and were called segregating when the between-donor standard deviation exceeded 5%. A statistical classification framework was built for diagnosing cytomegalovirus status from the catalog of TCR beta chain sequences. A later analysis assigned V and J genes by comparing TCR nucleotide sequences with IMGT/GENE-DB human TR gene sequences. Using the TCRdist pipeline, a later analysis assigned CDR3 sequences along with most-parsimonious VDJ recombination scenarios. In a later analysis, each TCR beta chain was defined by its CDR3 amino acid sequence together with its V-gene family, and reads without a unique V-gene family were excluded. In a later analysis, 500 to 700 highly shared, low-generation-probability nucleotide sequences were removed to address suspected cross-contamination and a sequencing artifact. In a later analysis, a clonal expansion index was calculated for each public chain from normalized within-repertoire ranks of inferred template counts. Generation probabilities in a later analysis came from a VDJ recombination model fitted to out-of-frame rearrangements, and those results were checked against IGoR. A later analysis scored TCR-TCR, TCR-HLA and TCR-CMV co-occurrence with hypergeometric tests, applying a repertoire-size bias correction to TCR pairs. To estimate false discovery rates, a later analysis permuted the HLA or CMV assignments 20 times. A later analysis grouped co-occurring TCRs with DBSCAN, adding TCRdist sequence similarity when clustering within HLA-allele-positive subsets. Repertoires with fewer than 30,000 or more than 120,000 public chains were left out of co-occurrence clustering, as were five repertoires with anomalous nucleotide sharing. TCRdb limited this immuneACCESS table to in-frame rearrangements with V and J called. A share of clones is missing; checked studies link under half to unresolved V genes, and the rest is unexplained. V, J and clone size derive from that table, while D and trimming were established from the DNA sequence. The sample records 150,000 or so clones, 65% to 85% of which are singletons. Of the sample, 2.4% falls within the top ten clones.

Material: PBMCs. The source is a man aged 45-60 years in good health and CMV-seronegative. The chain is assembled from TRBV6-1 and TRBJ1-2, with the D gene call left open. This receptor has the CDR3 CASRLEYGYTF. DNA sequence: TGTGCCAGCAGACTAGAGTATGGCTACACCTTC.